Each of the 26 T cell receptor beta chains below was sequenced from the same sample in a study of cytomegalovirus exposure and HLA in healthy donors. The PCR contained 60 Vbeta and 13 Jbeta primers. Sequencing was performed with immunoSEQ multiplex PCR; in TCRdb, only in-frame clones are kept and a portion is missing. The sample shows about 140,000 clones, around 79% of them seen only once. Sequences were obtained from PBMCs. The receptors originated from a man aged 40-49 years in good health and CMV-seropositive.

This clone has a handful of counts. The chain joins TRBV29-1 to TRBJ1-2; TRBD1 aligns across 8 bases. The CDR3 is 19 residues long. Germline CDR1 SQVTM, CDR2 ANQGSEA. After removal of 2 bases from V and 0 bases from J, the junction contained 17 bases not matched to a gene. The CDR3 sequence: CSVETWGRQGRIPNYGYTF. CDR3 in DNA: TGCAGCGTTGAAACCTGGGGGCGACAGGGGCGGATTCCTAACTATGGCTACACCTTC.

V gene TRBV11-2 combines with J gene TRBJ2-1; TRBD2 might be the D (5 bases). CDR3 length: 16 amino acids. Germline lookup yields CDR1 SGHAT and CDR2 FQNNGV. V lost 5 bases to trimming and J lost 1 base, with 15 bases between them. CDR3 bases: TGTGCCAGCAGCAGGACTCCAAAGGTGTCCTACAATGAGCAGTTCTTC. As protein: CASSRTPKVSYNEQFF.

The V gene is TRBV7-2, the J gene TRBJ2-7; 9 nucleotides line up with TRBD2. CDR3 length: 16 amino acids. With 1 base clipped from V and 1 base from J, the junction kept 5 bases outside the gene matches. The germline gives CDR1 SGHTA, CDR2 FQGNSA. CDR3: CASSLVDSGGSYEQYF. Written as DNA, the CDR3 is TGTGCCAGCAGCTTAGTTGATAGCGGGGGATCCTACGAGCAGTACTTC. Filled out from reference TRBV7-2 and TRBJ2-7, the complete variable domain reads GAGVSQSPSNKVTEKGKDVELRCDPISGHTALYWYRQSLGQGLEFLIYFQGNSAPDKSGLPSDRFSAERTGGSVSTLTIQRTQQEDSAVYLCASSLVDSGGSYEQYFGPGTRLTVT.

The DNA for the CDR3 is TGTGCCAGCAGTGAAGGCCAGGGCGGTTCACCCCTCCACTTT. This sequence encodes CASSEGQGGSPLHF. V gene TRBV6-4 combines with J gene TRBJ1-6; TRBD1 might be the D (5 bases). Trimming cost V 3 bases and J 9 bases, with 12 bases left between them. This CDR3 is built from 14 residues. CDR1 is MRHNA and CDR2 is SNTAGT in the germline V gene.

The chain combines TRBV5-6 with TRBJ2-1; D gene uncertain. Per the germline V gene, CDR1 is SGHDT and CDR2 is YYEEEE. CDR3 length equals 13 residues. Trimming shortened V by 0 bases and J by 7 bases, and 8 bases separated the two germline ends. Here the CDR3 DNA reads TGTGCCAGCAGCTTGGGGCCCGATAATGAGCAGTTCTTC. Translating gives CASSLGPDNEQFF.

The chain uses TRBV5-6 and TRBJ1-1, with 8 bases that match TRBD1. V was pared by 0 bases and J by 8 bases, with 9 bases of the junction left unmatched. Germline loops: CDR1 SGHDT, CDR2 YYEEEE. This CDR3 spans 15 amino acids. The CDR3 sequence is CASSLVLTGESEAFF. The CDR3 DNA is TGTGCCAGCAGCTTGGTTTTGACAGGGGAGTCGGAAGCTTTCTTT.

The gene calls are TRBV6-6 and TRBJ2-7, with TRBD2 identical over 13 bases. Looked up from germline, CDR1 is MNHNY and CDR2 is SVGAGI (reference sequence). The junction had 2 bases not matched to a gene; V was cut back by 6 bases and J by 0 bases. This CDR3 contains 15 residues. The CDR3 sequence is CASRGLAGPSYEQYF. Here the CDR3 DNA reads TGTGCCAGCAGGGGACTAGCGGGACCCTCCTACGAGCAGTACTTC.

The V gene is TRBV7-9, the J gene TRBJ2-7; D call uncertain. The CDR3 is 12 amino acids. CDR1 and CDR2 (germline): SEHNR, FQNEAQ (reference sequence). V dropped 2 bases and J dropped 0 bases, with 2 bases sitting between them. CDR3 bases: TGTGCCAGCAGCTTATACTCCTACGAGCAGTACTTC. It codes for CASSLYSYEQYF.

This chain uses TRBV18 with TRBJ2-1, with TRBD2 matching over 8 bases. Looked up from germline, CDR1 is KGHSH and CDR2 is LQKENI. The CDR3 has 15 residues. Trimming took 2 bases from V and 4 from J; bases not matched to a gene: 4. CDR3 in amino acids: CASSPSGGLYNEQFF. CDR3 DNA: TGTGCCAGCTCACCATCGGGGGGGCTATACAATGAGCAGTTCTTC.

V is TRBV27 and J is TRBJ2-7, with 7 bases identical to TRBD1. Germline CDR1 MNHEY, CDR2 SMNVEV (reference sequence). J gave up 2 bases and V 7 bases, and 8 bases lay outside the gene matches. The CDR3 runs 14 residues. The CDR3 is CASTPGTEAYEQYF. The CDR3 DNA is TGTGCCAGCACCCCCGGGACAGAAGCCTACGAGCAGTACTTC.

The chain couples TRBV4-2 to TRBJ2-5; TRBD2 might be the D (6 bases). This CDR3 region has 15 residues. Germline V gene sequence: CDR1 LGHNA, CDR2 YNFKEQ. V dropped 2 bases and J dropped 4 bases, with 14 bases sitting between them. In nucleotides, the CDR3 is TGTGCCAGCAGCCAAAACGCGGGGACGCGAGAGACCCAGTACTTC. The encoded protein is CASSQNAGTRETQYF.

This clone turned up a few times. The chain employs TRBV7-9 and TRBJ2-7, with TRBD1 as a possible D gene (6 bases). The CDR3 totals 12 residues. The ends were cut back, 2 bases at V and 6 bases at J, with 8 bases in the middle. Germline V CDR1 and CDR2: SEHNR, FQNEAQ (reference sequence). DNA of the CDR3: TGTGCCAGCAGCTTACGGACAGCCGAGCAGTACTTC. This codes for CASSLRTAEQYF.

A few counts support this clone. V is TRBV19 and J is TRBJ2-7, with 9 bases aligning to TRBD1. J was trimmed by 9 bases and V by 5 bases; bases with no gene match: 14. The germline CDR1 and CDR2 sequences are LNHDA and SQIVND (reference sequence). The CDR3 loop spans 15 amino acids. The CDR3 reads CASSLHRDRVTGQYF. As DNA, the CDR3 is TGTGCCAGTAGTCTACACCGGGACAGGGTAACCGGGCAGTACTTC.

Only a few counts were recorded for this clone. The chain recombines TRBV5-1 with TRBJ1-5; TRBD1 matches at 7 bases. Germline V CDR1 and CDR2: SGHRS, YFSETQ. The CDR3 length is 15 residues. The V and J ends lost 4 bases and 1 base, in that order; junction bases with no gene match: 5. Here the CDR3 reads CASSLTGASNQPQHF. As DNA, the CDR3 is TGCGCCAGCAGCCTAACAGGGGCCAGCAATCAGCCCCAGCATTTT.

The rearrangement joins TRBV7-9 to TRBJ2-7; TRBD2 aligns across 7 bases. CDR1 and CDR2 from the germline V gene are SEHNR and FQNEAQ (reference sequence). The CDR3 covers 14 residues. The V gene end was trimmed by 5 bases and the J gene end by 6 bases; junction bases not matched to a gene: 10. The DNA of the CDR3 is TGTGCCAGCAGCCCTTGGACTGGACTAGGCGAGCAGTACTTC. Protein product: CASSPWTGLGEQYF.

The rearrangement links TRBV28 to TRBJ1-5; 8 nucleotides agree with TRBD1. Germline V gives CDR1 MDHEN, CDR2 SYDVKM. The length of the CDR3 is 15 residues. The trim removed 4 bases at V and 1 base at J, leaving 3 bases unmatched. The CDR3 spells CASSSTGASNQPQHF. The DNA of the CDR3 is TGTGCCAGCAGTTCGACAGGGGCGAGCAATCAGCCCCAGCATTTT.

This clone was detected only a few times. V usage is TRBV10-1 and J usage is TRBJ1-5, with a weak D call TRBD1 (6 bases). The V and J ends lost 2 bases and 7 bases respectively, with 9 bases between them. This CDR3 spans 13 amino acids. Germline loops: CDR1 WNHNN, CDR2 SYGVQD (reference sequence). The CDR3 region is CASSEQQGQPQHF. The CDR3 nucleotides read TGCGCCAGCAGTGAGCAACAGGGACAGCCCCAGCATTTT.

V and J are TRBV27 and TRBJ1-5; maybe TRBD1 (6 bases). V was trimmed by 6 bases and J by 5 bases, leaving 11 bases between them. Germline V gives CDR1 MNHEY, CDR2 SMNVEV (reference sequence). CDR3 length equals 13 residues. The CDR3 spells CASRQGIYQPQHF. CDR3 bases: TGTGCCAGCAGGCAGGGGATTTATCAGCCCCAGCATTTT.

V is TRBV30 and J is TRBJ2-1; D not certain. This CDR3 spans 13 amino acids. Trimming stripped 5 bases from V and 2 bases from J, with 10 bases between. The V gene's germline CDR1 is GTSNPN and CDR2 SVGIG (reference sequence). The CDR3 protein is CAWLRGAYNEQFF. The CDR3 DNA is TGTGCCTGGTTAAGAGGTGCCTACAATGAGCAGTTCTTC.

This clone showed up just a few times. This rearrangement joins TRBV6-5 to TRBJ1-2; D unresolved. The CDR3 consists of 15 residues. Trimming removed 5 bases at V and 3 bases at J, with 16 bases between. CDR1 and CDR2 (germline): MNHEY, SVGAGI. CDR3 region: CASSPDWAADYGYTF. Here the CDR3 DNA reads TGTGCCAGCAGTCCCGATTGGGCCGCTGACTATGGCTACACCTTC.

V is TRBV6-1 and J is TRBJ2-5; TRBD2 is a possible D gene (5 bases). This CDR3 has 14 amino acids. V was trimmed by 6 bases and J by 5 bases, leaving 16 bases between them. CDR1 and CDR2 from the germline V gene are MNHNS and SASEGT. The CDR3 DNA reads as TGTGCCAGCAGGGCTTATGAGGGCGGGGAGACCCAGTACTTC. This translates into CASRAYEGGETQYF.

J is TRBJ1-1 and V is TRBV10-3; 7 bases fit TRBD1. V was pared by 2 bases and J by 3 bases, with 6 bases of the junction left unmatched. The CDR3 spans 15 residues. Germline loops: CDR1 ENHRY, CDR2 SYGVKD. Here the CDR3 reads CAISERQGGYTEAFF. The DNA for the CDR3 is TGTGCCATCAGTGAGAGACAGGGTGGGTACACTGAAGCTTTCTTT.

The rearrangement uses TRBV11-1 and TRBJ1-1, with D maybe TRBD1 (5 bases). With 5 bases removed from V and 5 bases from J, the gap between germline ends came to 15 bases. The CDR3 is 14 amino acids. The germline V gene has CDR1 SGHAT and CDR2 FQDESV (reference sequence). CDR3 residues: CASSLRAPRTEAFF. Written as DNA, the CDR3 is TGTGCCAGCAGCCTCAGGGCTCCAAGAACTGAAGCTTTCTTT. Full variable domain (rest looked up from reference TRBV11-1 and TRBJ1-1): EAEVAQSPRYKITEKSQAVAFWCDPISGHATLYWYRQILGQGPELLVQFQDESVVDDSQLPKDRFSAERLKGVDSTLKIQPAELGDSAMYLCASSLRAPRTEAFFGQGTRLTVV.

This chain uses TRBV6-6 with TRBJ2-5; 7 bases are shared with TRBD1. TRBJ2-7 matches the DNA end more closely, so the J call is doubtful. This CDR3 region has 15 residues. The germline CDR1 and CDR2 sequences are MNHNY and SVGAGI (reference sequence). The CDR3: CASSNDRDSSYEQYF. DNA of the CDR3: TGTGCCAGCAGCAATGACCGGGACAGCTCCTACGAGCAGTACTTC.

The chain couples TRBV27 to TRBJ2-7; the match to TRBD1 covers 9 bases. The CDR3 runs 13 residues. Germline V gene lookup returns CDR1 MNHEY and CDR2 SMNVEV (reference sequence). J gave up 7 bases and V 4 bases, and 5 bases lay outside the gene matches. The CDR3 protein is CASSWTGAREQYF. CDR3 bases: TGTGCCAGCAGTTGGACAGGGGCGAGGGAGCAGTACTTC.

The rearrangement links TRBV6-6 to TRBJ1-1; 7 bases are shared with TRBD1. The trim removed 6 bases at V and 4 bases at J, leaving 2 bases unmatched. The CDR3 is 12 residues long. The germline gives CDR1 MNHNY, CDR2 SVGAGI (reference sequence). The CDR3 is CASRDRITEAFF. The CDR3, as DNA: TGTGCCAGCAGGGACAGGATCACTGAAGCTTTCTTT.